Described below is a single T cell receptor beta chain sequence and its context. Antigen unknown. Use of 60 Vbeta and 13 Jbeta primers characterized the PCR. Sequencing used immunoSEQ multiplex PCR; TCRdb keeps in-frame clones, though not all of them. The repertoire holds roughly 170,000 clones, with around 77% as singletons. These data originate in a study of cytomegalovirus exposure and HLA in healthy donors. Study-wide results and caveats: The study designated 150 or so TCR beta chains cytomegalovirus-associated.

CDR1 and CDR2 from the germline V gene are MNHEY and SMNVEV (reference sequence). Trimming cost V 6 bases and J 7 bases; bases outside gene matches: 10. The CDR3 consists of 15 residues. The gene calls are TRBV27 and TRBJ2-5; 11 bases align to TRBD2. Sequencing was performed on PBMCs. This clonotype was sampled from a woman younger than 45 in good health and CMV-seronegative. The CDR3 DNA reads TGTGCCAGCAGGGGACTAGCGGAGTTCCGGGGGACCCAGTACTTC. The encoded protein is CASRGLAEFRGTQYF.